The 26 T cell receptor beta chains presented below share a single source sample, sequenced in a study of regulatory T cells in long-lasting Graves disease. Researchers made TCR beta libraries by using iRepertoire HTBI primers and running Arm-PCR on CDR3 regions. TCRdb reprocessed the multiplex PCR reads via MiXCR and lists one record per CDR3 protein. This table holds 620,000 or so distinct CDR3 sequences, 16% found once. As for time point: newly diagnosed GD, antithyroid drugs for less than 3 months. RNA extracted from PBMCs served as the sequencing template. The data also belong to a second study, concerning T cells in Graves' hyperthyroidism and ophthalmopathy.

Sample: peripheral blood mononuclear cells (PBMCs), taken at new diagnosis, from a patient treated with antithyroid drugs. These receptor sequences come from a woman aged 25-40 years with Graves disease.

V gene TRBV5-1 combines with J gene TRBJ2-5, with a tentative D call TRBD2 (7 bases). Germline V gene sequence: CDR1 SGHRS, CDR2 YFSETQ. The CDR3 has 17 residues. Trimming took off 1 base at V and 2 bases at J, with 18 bases between the two ends. The CDR3 loop is CASSLSPGGGGQETQYF. The CDR3 DNA is TGCGCCAGCAGCTTGTCTCCGGGAGGAGGGGGGCAAGAGACCCAGTACTTC.

This clonotype was observed at least ten times. V and J are TRBV29-1 and TRBJ2-7; tentative D call: TRBD2 (6 bases). With 6 bases removed from V and 3 bases from J, the gap between germline ends came to 15 bases. This CDR3 spans 13 amino acids. Germline V gives CDR1 SQVTM, CDR2 ANQGSEA. CDR3 in amino acids: CSVTTSTYYEQYF. In nucleotides, the CDR3 is TGCAGCGTAACAACTAGCACATACTACGAGCAGTACTTC.

Remarks on this clonotype: A read error is possible here, since a much larger clone lies one base away. The chain uses TRBV3-1 and TRBJ2-1; D remains ambiguous. This CDR3 is 12 amino acids long. Germline V CDR1 and CDR2: LGHDT, YNNKEL (reference sequence). CDR3 nucleotide sequence: TGTGCCAGCGGCCAAGGGTACAATGAGCAGTTCTTC. Translation: CASGQGYNEQFF.

The chain uses TRBV30 and TRBJ2-5; TRBD2 matches at 8 bases. This CDR3 is 15 amino acids long. V was clipped by 3 bases and J by 5 bases; unmatched bases: 11. Germline V gene data show CDR1 as GTSNPN and CDR2 as SVGIG (reference sequence). The CDR3 DNA follows: TGTGCCTGGAGGGCCCGGGCGGGAGGCGGGGAGACCCAGTACTTC. Translated, it gives CAWRARAGGGETQYF.

V and J are TRBV6-1 and TRBJ1-5; perhaps TRBD1 as D (6 bases). Germline CDR1 and CDR2: MNHNS and SASEGT. V lost 6 bases and J 1 base, leaving 28 bases between the germline ends. The CDR3 has 20 amino acids. Here the CDR3 reads CASRGGFFGQGRVSNQPQHF. CDR3 sequence (DNA): TGTGCCAGCAGGGGGGGATTCTTCGGGCAGGGGAGGGTCAGCAATCAGCCCCAGCATTTT.

This clonotype was observed at least ten times. The chain couples TRBV9 to TRBJ1-1, with unresolved D. With 4 bases removed from V and 6 bases from J, the gap between germline ends came to 16 bases. The CDR3 is made up of 14 amino acids. Germline V gives CDR1 SGDLS, CDR2 YYNGEE. DNA of the CDR3: TGTGCCAGCAGCCCATCCCCGATTTGGTCTGAAGCTTTCTTT. It specifies CASSPSPIWSEAFF.

The table lists this clonotype with a few counts. The V call is TRBV5-1, the J call TRBJ2-2; D is unclear. The ends were cut back, 8 bases at V and 2 bases at J, with 16 bases in the middle. The CDR3 has 15 residues. CDR1 is SGHRS and CDR2 is YFSETQ in the germline V gene. The CDR3 region is CASKNLVQNTGELFF. CDR3 nucleotides: TGCGCCAGTAAGAACCTGGTACAAAACACCGGGGAGCTGTTTTTT.

This clonotype was detected ten times or more. CDR3 region: CASTQWGYEQYF. The CDR3 region has the DNA TGTGCCAGCACCCAGTGGGGGTACGAGCAGTACTTC. The chain has TRBV13 and TRBJ2-7; D may be TRBD1 or TRBD2 (5 bases each). The germline V gene encodes CDR1 PRHDT and CDR2 FYEKMQ (reference sequence). Deletions cut 7 bases from V and 4 bases from J, with 11 bases between. The CDR3 runs 12 residues.

This chain joins TRBV2 and TRBJ1-2; TRBD1 matches 8 bases. Germline V CDR1 and CDR2: SNHLY, FYNNEI. The CDR3 consists of 10 residues. V gave up 7 bases and J gave up 12 bases; unmatched junction bases: 4. Here the CDR3 reads CASNAGGDTF. The DNA of the CDR3 is TGTGCCAGCAATGCAGGGGGCGACACCTTC.

V is TRBV5-1 and J is TRBJ2-5; D uncertain. Germline V gene lookup returns CDR1 SGHRS and CDR2 YFSETQ. This CDR3 region has 14 residues. Trimming left V 5 bases short and J 1 base short, with 12 bases between. For the CDR3, the DNA is TGCGCCAGCAGTCCTGGACGGATCCAAGAGACCCAGTACTTC. As protein: CASSPGRIQETQYF.

This clonotype has more than one count but fewer than ten. This chain uses TRBV4-2 with TRBJ2-4, with D possibly matching TRBD2 (6 bases). Germline CDR1 is LGHNA and CDR2 is YNFKEQ. The ends were cut back, 0 bases at V and 12 bases at J, with 15 bases in the middle. There are 14 residues in the CDR3. Here the CDR3 reads CASSQDRTKGTQYF. The CDR3 DNA sequence: TGTGCCAGCAGCCAAGATAGGACTAAAGGAACTCAGTACTTC.

V and J are TRBV19 and TRBJ2-1; perhaps TRBD2 as D (5 bases). With 10 bases removed from V and 0 bases from J, the gap between germline ends came to 10 bases. The CDR3 runs 13 residues. Germline assignment: CDR1 LNHDA and CDR2 SQIVND (reference sequence). This chain's CDR3 is CAISVTSYNEQFF. CDR3 DNA sequence: TGTGCCATTAGCGTTACCTCCTACAATGAGCAGTTCTTC. Supplemented by reference TRBV19 and TRBJ2-1, the full variable domain reads DGGITQSPKYLFRKEGQNVTLSCEQNLNHDAMYWYRQDPGQGLRLIYYSQIVNDFQKGDIAEGYSVSREKKESFPLTVTSAQKNPTAFYLCAISVTSYNEQFFGPGTRLTVL.

This clonotype has a count of ten or more. The J gene is TRBJ1-1, the V gene TRBV28, with D hard to call. The CDR3 extends over 12 amino acids. Trimming took 5 bases from V and 4 from J, leaving 8 bases between them. CDR1 is MDHEN and CDR2 is SYDVKM in the germline V gene. The CDR3 loop is CASSPGTTEAFF. DNA for the CDR3: TGTGCCAGCAGTCCTGGAACCACTGAAGCTTTCTTT.

J is TRBJ2-7 and V is TRBV28; D unclear. V was shortened by 5 bases and J by 7 bases, with 9 bases between the two germline ends. This CDR3 contains 11 residues. The germline V gene encodes CDR1 MDHEN and CDR2 SYDVKM. CDR3 DNA: TGTGCCAGCAGTACCGGAATAGAGCAGTACTTC. It encodes CASSTGIEQYF.

Comment on this clonotype: A much larger clone is a single base away; this may be a read error. The final CDR3 position lacks the conserved phenylalanine or tryptophan, pointing to a likely read error. This chain joins TRBV27 and TRBJ2-3; 13 nucleotides agree with TRBD2. V dropped 8 bases and J dropped 9; count of bases not matched to a gene: 11. Germline V gene sequence: CDR1 MNHEY, CDR2 SMNVEV (reference sequence). The CDR3 spans 15 residues. CDR3 in amino acids: CASRPGLAGVGTQYL. The CDR3, as DNA: TGTGCCAGCCGACCCGGACTAGCGGGAGTAGGCACGCAGTATCTT.

This clonotype was observed a handful of times. The V call is TRBV10-3, the J call TRBJ1-1, with TRBD1 identical over 10 bases. From germline, CDR1 is ENHRY and CDR2 SYGVKD. The CDR3 loop spans 15 amino acids. After removal of 3 bases from V and 5 bases from J, the junction contained 6 bases not matched to a gene. CDR3 region: CAISDSGQGGTEAFF. The CDR3 DNA reads TGTGCCATCAGTGATTCCGGACAGGGGGGGACTGAAGCTTTCTTT.

This clonotype was detected ten times or more. The V call is TRBV9, the J call TRBJ1-2; D ambiguous. The germline V and J ends were trimmed by 5 bases and 5 bases, with 19 bases remaining between them. Germline-derived CDR1 and CDR2 are SGDLS and YYNGEE. The CDR3 runs 15 residues. The CDR3 sequence is CASSYPPAASYGYTF. The CDR3 DNA follows: TGTGCCAGCAGTTACCCCCCCGCGGCAAGTTATGGCTACACCTTC.

The table lists this clonotype with many counts. The V and J genes are TRBV3-1 and TRBJ2-2; tentative D call: TRBD2 (5 bases). Trimming stripped 4 bases from V and 3 bases from J, with 9 bases between. Germline CDR1 and CDR2: LGHDT and YNNKEL (reference sequence). The CDR3 is 14 amino acids. This CDR3 reads CASSRGSDTGELFF. The CDR3 nucleotides read TGTGCCAGCAGCCGAGGGAGCGACACCGGGGAGCTGTTTTTT.

This clonotype was seen many times. This rearrangement joins TRBV18 to TRBJ2-7; D may be TRBD1 (5 bases). The CDR3 extends over 15 amino acids. V was pared by 0 bases and J by 2 bases, with 11 bases between. Germline lookup yields CDR1 KGHSH and CDR2 LQKENI. This CDR3 reads CASSPPKGAAYEQYF. CDR3 sequence (DNA): TGTGCCAGCTCACCACCGAAAGGGGCCGCCTACGAGCAGTACTTC. Full variable domain (remainder filled in from reference TRBV18 and TRBJ2-7): NAGVMQNPRHLVRRRGQEARLRCSPMKGHSHVYWYRQLPEEGLKFMVYLQKENIIDESGMPKERFSAEFPKEGPSILRIQQVVRGDSAAYFCASSPPKGAAYEQYFGPGTRLTVT.

This clonotype has a handful of counts. The rearrangement joins TRBV19 to TRBJ1-1; 7 nucleotides align to TRBD1. Germline V CDR1 and CDR2: LNHDA, SQIVND (reference sequence). Trimming cost V 11 bases and J 0 bases; bases outside gene matches: 12. This CDR3 has 15 residues. Written as DNA, the CDR3 is TGTGCCTGTCAGACAGGGAGTAGCTTGAACACTGAAGCTTTCTTT. As protein: CACQTGSSLNTEAFF.

This clonotype was detected a few times. The chain recombines TRBV3-1 with TRBJ1-3; TRBD1 aligns across 9 bases. The CDR3 runs 19 residues. The germline V gene has CDR1 LGHDT and CDR2 YNNKEL (reference sequence). The V and J ends lost 0 bases and 4 bases, in that order; junction bases with no gene match: 13. The CDR3 region is CASSQDVLGTGSWGNTIYF. The CDR3 DNA follows: TGTGCCAGCAGCCAAGATGTTCTTGGGACAGGGAGTTGGGGAAACACCATATATTTT.

This clonotype has at least ten counts. CDR3 region: CAARRGLNTEAFF. CDR3 in DNA: TGTGCCGCACGGAGGGGATTGAACACTGAAGCTTTCTTT. This sequence joins TRBV25-1 and TRBJ1-1; perhaps TRBD1 as D (5 bases). The germline V gene has CDR1 MGHDK and CDR2 SYGVNS. Trimming took off 11 bases at V and 0 bases at J, with 13 bases between the two ends. The CDR3 sequence is 13 residues long.

This clonotype has only a few counts. The chain uses TRBV5-1 and TRBJ2-3; D is tentatively TRBD1 or TRBD2 (5 bases each). CDR3 length: 14 amino acids. V lost 4 bases and J 6 bases, leaving 15 bases between the germline ends. Germline CDR1 reads SGHRS; CDR2 reads YFSETQ. The DNA of the CDR3 is TGCGCCAGCAGCGTCCGGGACGTCCGTGATACGCAGTATTTT. Its protein product is CASSVRDVRDTQYF.

This clonotype was detected ten times or more. The chain combines TRBV20-1 with TRBJ1-1, with D possibly TRBD1 on 6 matching bases. Germline V gives CDR1 DFQATT, CDR2 SNEGSKA (reference sequence). V lost 5 bases and J 3 bases, leaving 16 bases between the germline ends. The CDR3 spans 14 residues. As DNA, the CDR3 is TGCAGTGCTGGCCTAGGGGGGTGGTACACTGAAGCTTTCTTT. Residues: CSAGLGGWYTEAFF.

This chain links TRBV30 with TRBJ1-1; maybe TRBD1 (5 bases). V was clipped by 5 bases and J by 3 bases, with 10 bases between them. CDR3 size: 12 residues. The germline CDR1 and CDR2 sequences are GTSNPN and SVGIG (reference sequence). In nucleotides, the CDR3 is TGTGCCTGGTTAACAGGCCACACTGAAGCTTTCTTT. Amino acid sequence: CAWLTGHTEAFF.

The chain combines TRBV2 with TRBJ1-5; 7 bases agree with TRBD1. Germline trimming cut 7 bases from V and 4 bases from J; bases unmatched to any gene: 10. Germline V CDR1 and CDR2: SNHLY, FYNNEI. The CDR3 has 15 amino acids. The CDR3 region has the DNA TGTGCCAGCAACGTCGGACAGGCCGCGAATCAGCCCCAGCATTTT. It specifies CASNVGQAANQPQHF.